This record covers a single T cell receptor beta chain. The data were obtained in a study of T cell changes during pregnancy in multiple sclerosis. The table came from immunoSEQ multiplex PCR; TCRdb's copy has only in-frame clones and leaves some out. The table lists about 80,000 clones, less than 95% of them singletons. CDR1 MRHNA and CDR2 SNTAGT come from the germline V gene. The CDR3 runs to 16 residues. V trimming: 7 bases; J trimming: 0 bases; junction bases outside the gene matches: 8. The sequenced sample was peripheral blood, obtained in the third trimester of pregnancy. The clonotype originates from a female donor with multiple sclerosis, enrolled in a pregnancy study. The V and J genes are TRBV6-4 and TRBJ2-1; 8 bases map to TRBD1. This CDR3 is CASKTQGESSYNEQFF. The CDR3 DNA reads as TGTGCCAGCAAGACACAGGGGGAAAGCTCCTACAATGAGCAGTTCTTC.